This TCR beta chain was profiled in a study of blood T cell repertoires in COVID-19. Enrolled during active infection, Seattle patients were then followed longitudinally. V lost 3 bases and J 3 bases, leaving 11 bases between the germline ends. Germline V CDR1 and CDR2: MNHNS, SASEGT. This CDR3 is built from 14 residues. Produced via immunoSEQ multiplex PCR; TCRdb's table is partial and in-frame only. The table includes 200,000 to 250,000 clones, around 90% detected once. This TCR derives from a man younger than 45 with COVID-19, enrolled during active disease. The chain combines TRBV6-1 with TRBJ1-2; D perhaps matches TRBD1 (5 bases). The sequencing input was peripheral blood. The CDR3 DNA follows: TGTGCCAGCAGTGATACGGGGGAACACTATGGCTACACCTTC. Amino acids: CASSDTGEHYGYTF.